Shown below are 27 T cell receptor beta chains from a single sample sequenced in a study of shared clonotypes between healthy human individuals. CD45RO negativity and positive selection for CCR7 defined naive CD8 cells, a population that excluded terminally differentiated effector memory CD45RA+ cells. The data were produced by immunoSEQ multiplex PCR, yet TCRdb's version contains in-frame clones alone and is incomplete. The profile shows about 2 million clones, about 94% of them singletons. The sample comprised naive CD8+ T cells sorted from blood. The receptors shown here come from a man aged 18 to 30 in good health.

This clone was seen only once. The CDR3 region is CASSLMGLAGGPSGELFF. In nucleotides, the CDR3 is TGTGCCAGCAGCTTAATGGGACTAGCGGGAGGTCCATCCGGGGAGCTGTTTTTT. The V and J genes are TRBV11-2 and TRBJ2-2, with 15 bases lining up with TRBD2. This CDR3 contains 18 residues. CDR1 SGHAT and CDR2 FQNNGV come from the germline V gene. V shed 2 bases, J shed 6 bases, and the junction held 7 bases outside the gene matches.

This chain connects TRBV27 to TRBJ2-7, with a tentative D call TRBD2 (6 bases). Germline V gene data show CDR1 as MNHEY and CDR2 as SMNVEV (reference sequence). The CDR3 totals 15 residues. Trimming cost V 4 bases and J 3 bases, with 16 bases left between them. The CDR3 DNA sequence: TGTGCCAGCAGTTGGCGGGGTGATAGTTTCTACGAGCAGTACTTC. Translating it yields CASSWRGDSFYEQYF.

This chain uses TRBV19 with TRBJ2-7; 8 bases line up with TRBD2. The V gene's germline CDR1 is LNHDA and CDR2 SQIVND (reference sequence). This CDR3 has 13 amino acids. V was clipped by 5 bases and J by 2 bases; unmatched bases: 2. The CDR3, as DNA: TGTGCCAGTAGTGAGGGACTAGCCTACGAGCAGTACTTC. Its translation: CASSEGLAYEQYF.

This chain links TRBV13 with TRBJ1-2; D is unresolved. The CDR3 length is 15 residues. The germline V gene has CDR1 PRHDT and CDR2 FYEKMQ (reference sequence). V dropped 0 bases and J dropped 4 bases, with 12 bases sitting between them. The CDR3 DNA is TGTGCCAGCAGCTTAGGGACTCGGGCTGCCTATGGCTACACCTTC. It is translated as CASSLGTRAAYGYTF.

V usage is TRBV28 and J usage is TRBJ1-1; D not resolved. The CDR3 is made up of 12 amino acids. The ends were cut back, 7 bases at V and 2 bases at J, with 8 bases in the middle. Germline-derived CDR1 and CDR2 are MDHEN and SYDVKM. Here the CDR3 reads CASTLLNTEAFF. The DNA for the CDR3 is TGTGCCAGCACTCTATTAAACACTGAAGCTTTCTTT.

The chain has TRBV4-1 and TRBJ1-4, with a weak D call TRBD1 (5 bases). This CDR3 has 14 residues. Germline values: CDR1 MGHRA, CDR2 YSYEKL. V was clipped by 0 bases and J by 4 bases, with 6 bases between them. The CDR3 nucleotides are TGCGCCAGCAGCCAAGAACAGGTTAATGAAAAACTGTTTTTT. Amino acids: CASSQEQVNEKLFF.

The CDR3 loop reads CASSPRGGLGEKLFF. The CDR3 DNA reads as TGTGCCAGCAGCCCGAGGGGAGGGTTAGGTGAAAAACTGTTTTTT. The rearrangement joins TRBV9 to TRBJ1-4; perhaps TRBD1 as D (5 bases). The CDR3 has 15 amino acids. The V end lost 4 bases, the J end lost 7 bases, and 17 bases lay between the germline ends. Germline V gene lookup returns CDR1 SGDLS and CDR2 YYNGEE. Combining the CDR3 with reference TRBV9 and TRBJ1-4 gives the whole variable domain DSGVTQTPKHLITATGQRVTLRCSPRSGDLSVYWYQQSLDQGLQFLIQYYNGEERAKGNILERFSAQQFPDLHSELNLSSLELGDSALYFCASSPRGGLGEKLFFGSGTQLSVL.

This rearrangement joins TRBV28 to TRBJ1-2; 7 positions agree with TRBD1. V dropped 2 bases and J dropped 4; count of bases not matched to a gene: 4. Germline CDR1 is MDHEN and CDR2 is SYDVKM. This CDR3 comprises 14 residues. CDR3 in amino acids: CASSLTGTVYGYTF. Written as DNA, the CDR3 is TGTGCCAGCAGTTTAACCGGGACAGTCTATGGCTACACCTTC.

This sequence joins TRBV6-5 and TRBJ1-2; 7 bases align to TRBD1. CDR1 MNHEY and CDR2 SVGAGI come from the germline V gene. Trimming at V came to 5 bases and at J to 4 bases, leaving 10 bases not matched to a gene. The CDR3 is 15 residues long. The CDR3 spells CASSPGGGVGYGYTF. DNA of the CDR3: TGTGCCAGCAGTCCAGGGGGGGGCGTCGGCTATGGCTACACCTTC.

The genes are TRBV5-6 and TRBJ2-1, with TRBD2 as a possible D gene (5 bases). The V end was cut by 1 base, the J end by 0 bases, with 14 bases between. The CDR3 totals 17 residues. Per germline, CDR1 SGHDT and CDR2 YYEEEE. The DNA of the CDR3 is TGTGCCAGCAGCTTGACCACTAGTTTGAGCTCCTACAATGAGCAGTTCTTC. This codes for CASSLTTSLSSYNEQFF. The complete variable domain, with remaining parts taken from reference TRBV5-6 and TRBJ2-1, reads DAGVTQSPTHLIKTRGQQVTLRCSPKSGHDTVSWYQQALGQGPQFIFQYYEEEERQRGNFPDRFSGHQFPNYSSELNVNALLLGDSALYLCASSLTTSLSSYNEQFFGPGTRLTVL.

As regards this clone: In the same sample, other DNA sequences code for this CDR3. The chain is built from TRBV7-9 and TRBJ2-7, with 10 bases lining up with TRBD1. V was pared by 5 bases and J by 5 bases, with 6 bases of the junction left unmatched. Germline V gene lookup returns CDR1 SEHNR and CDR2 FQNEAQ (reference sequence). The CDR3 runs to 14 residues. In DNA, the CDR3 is TGTGCCAGCAGCAGCCGGGACAGGGGCCACGAGCAGTACTTC. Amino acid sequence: CASSSRDRGHEQYF.

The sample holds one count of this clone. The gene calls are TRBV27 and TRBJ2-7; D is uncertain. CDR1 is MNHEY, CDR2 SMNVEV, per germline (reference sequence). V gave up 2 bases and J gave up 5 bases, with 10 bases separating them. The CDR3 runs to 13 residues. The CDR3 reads CASSLSPSDEQYF. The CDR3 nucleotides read TGTGCCAGCAGTTTAAGCCCGAGCGACGAGCAGTACTTC.

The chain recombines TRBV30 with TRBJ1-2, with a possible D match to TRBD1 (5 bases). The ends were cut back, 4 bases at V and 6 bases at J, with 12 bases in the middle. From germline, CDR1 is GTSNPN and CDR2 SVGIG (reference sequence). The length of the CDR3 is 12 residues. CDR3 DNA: TGTGCCTGGACCCTACGGGGGGATGGCTACACCTTC. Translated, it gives CAWTLRGDGYTF.

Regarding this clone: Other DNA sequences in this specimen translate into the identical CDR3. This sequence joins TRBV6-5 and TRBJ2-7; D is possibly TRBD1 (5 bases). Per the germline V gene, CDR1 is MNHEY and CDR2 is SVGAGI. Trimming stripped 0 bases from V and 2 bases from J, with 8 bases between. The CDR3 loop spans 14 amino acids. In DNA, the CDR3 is TGTGCCAGCAGTTACTCAGGGGAAGCCTACGAGCAGTACTTC. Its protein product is CASSYSGEAYEQYF.

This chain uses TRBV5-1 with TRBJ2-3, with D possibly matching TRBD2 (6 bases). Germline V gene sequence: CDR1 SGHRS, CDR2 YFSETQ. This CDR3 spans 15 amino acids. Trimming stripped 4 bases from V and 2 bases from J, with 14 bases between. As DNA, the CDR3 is TGCGCCAGCAGCCCGGAGGGCTACCACACAGATACGCAGTATTTT. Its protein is CASSPEGYHTDTQYF.

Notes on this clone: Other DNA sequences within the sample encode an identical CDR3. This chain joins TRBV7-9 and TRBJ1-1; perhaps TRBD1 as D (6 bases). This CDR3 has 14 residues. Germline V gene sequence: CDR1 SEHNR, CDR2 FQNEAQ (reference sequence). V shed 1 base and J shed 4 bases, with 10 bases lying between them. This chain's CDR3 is CASSLGGGGTEAFF. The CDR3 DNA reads TGTGCCAGCAGCTTAGGAGGGGGTGGCACTGAAGCTTTCTTT.

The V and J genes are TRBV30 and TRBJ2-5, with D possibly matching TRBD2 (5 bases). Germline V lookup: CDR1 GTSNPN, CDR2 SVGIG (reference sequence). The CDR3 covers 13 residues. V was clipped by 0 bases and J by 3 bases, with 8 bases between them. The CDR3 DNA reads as TGTGCCTGGAGTGTACTAGAGGAAGAGACCCAGTACTTC. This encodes CAWSVLEEETQYF.

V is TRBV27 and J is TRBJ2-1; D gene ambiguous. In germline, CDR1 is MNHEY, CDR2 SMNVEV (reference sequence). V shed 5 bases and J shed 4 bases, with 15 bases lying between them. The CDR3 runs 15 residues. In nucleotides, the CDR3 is TGTGCCAGCAGTCCTCGAGACGGTCCGTACAATGAGCAGTTCTTC. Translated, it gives CASSPRDGPYNEQFF.

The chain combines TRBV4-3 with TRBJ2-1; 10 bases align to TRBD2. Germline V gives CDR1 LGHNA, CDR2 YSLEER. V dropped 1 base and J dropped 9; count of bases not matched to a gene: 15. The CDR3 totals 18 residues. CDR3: CASSQVSSGSGVEGEQFF. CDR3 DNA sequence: TGCGCCAGCAGCCAAGTGTCTAGCGGGAGTGGAGTGGAGGGTGAGCAGTTCTTC.

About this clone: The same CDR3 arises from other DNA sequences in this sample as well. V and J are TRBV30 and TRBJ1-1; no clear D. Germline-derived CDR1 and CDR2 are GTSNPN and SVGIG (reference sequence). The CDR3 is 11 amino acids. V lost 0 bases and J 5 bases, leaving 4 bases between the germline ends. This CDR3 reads CAWSVGTEAFF. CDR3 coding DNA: TGTGCCTGGAGTGTAGGTACTGAAGCTTTCTTT.

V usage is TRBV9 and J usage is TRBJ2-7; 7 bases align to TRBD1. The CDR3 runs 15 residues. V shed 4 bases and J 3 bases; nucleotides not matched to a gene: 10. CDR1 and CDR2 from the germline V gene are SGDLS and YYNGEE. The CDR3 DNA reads TGTGCCAGCAGCCCGCAGTGGGACAGCAGCTACGAGCAGTACTTC. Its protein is CASSPQWDSSYEQYF.

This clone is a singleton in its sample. CDR3 nucleotide sequence: TGTGCCACCAGCGATGCGCAGGGGAGCTACGAGCAGTACTTC. It encodes CATSDAQGSYEQYF. The chain has TRBV15 and TRBJ2-7; D perhaps matches TRBD1 (6 bases). The germline V gene has CDR1 LNHNV and CDR2 YYDKDF (reference sequence). The CDR3 length is 14 residues. The germline V and J ends were trimmed by 5 bases and 3 bases, with 14 bases remaining between them.

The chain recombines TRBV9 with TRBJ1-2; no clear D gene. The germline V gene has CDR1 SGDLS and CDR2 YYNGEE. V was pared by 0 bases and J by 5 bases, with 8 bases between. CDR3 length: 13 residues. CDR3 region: CASSVEGEYGYTF. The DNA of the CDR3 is TGTGCCAGCAGCGTAGAAGGAGAGTATGGCTACACCTTC.

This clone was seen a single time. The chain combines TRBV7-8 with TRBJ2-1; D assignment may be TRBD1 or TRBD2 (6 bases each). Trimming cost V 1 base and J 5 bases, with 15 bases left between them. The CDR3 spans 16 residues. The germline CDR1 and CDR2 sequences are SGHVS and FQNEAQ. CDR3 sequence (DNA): TGTGCCAGCAGCTTAGTAGTAGGGGGGATCCACAATGAGCAGTTCTTC. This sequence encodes CASSLVVGGIHNEQFF.

The CDR3 DNA reads as TGTGCCAGCGCCCTAGGGAATACCCCATTTGATTTCTTT. Protein: CASALGNTPFDFF. The chain is built from TRBV5-6 and TRBJ1-1; D is undetermined. With 7 bases removed from V and 13 bases from J, the gap between germline ends came to 23 bases. Germline CDR1 is SGHDT and CDR2 is YYEEEE. The CDR3 extends over 13 amino acids. Together with reference TRBV5-6 and TRBJ1-1, the CDR3 gives the full variable domain: DAGVTQSPTHLIKTRGQQVTLRCSPKSGHDTVSWYQQALGQGPQFIFQYYEEEERQRGNFPDRFSGHQFPNYSSELNVNALLLGDSALYLCASALGNTPFDFFGQGTRLTVV.

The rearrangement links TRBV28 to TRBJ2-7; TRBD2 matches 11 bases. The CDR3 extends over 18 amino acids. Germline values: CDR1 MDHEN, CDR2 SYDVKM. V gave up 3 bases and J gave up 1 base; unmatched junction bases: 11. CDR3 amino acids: CASSFVLAGGPDSYEQYF. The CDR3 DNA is TGTGCCAGCAGTTTCGTTCTAGCGGGGGGCCCTGATTCCTACGAGCAGTACTTC.

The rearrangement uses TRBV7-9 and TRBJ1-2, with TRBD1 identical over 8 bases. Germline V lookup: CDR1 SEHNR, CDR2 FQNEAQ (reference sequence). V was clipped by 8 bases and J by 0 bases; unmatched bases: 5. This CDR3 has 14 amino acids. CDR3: CASYRGGSNYGYTF. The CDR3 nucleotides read TGTGCCAGCTACAGGGGGGGATCTAACTATGGCTACACCTTC.